This T cell receptor (beta chain) was recorded in a study of cytomegalovirus exposure and HLA in healthy donors. Vbeta (60) and Jbeta (13) primers were used in the PCR. Some clones are missing from TCRdb's copy, which holds only in-frame ones; the method was immunoSEQ multiplex PCR. The sample lists around 150,000 clones, about three quarters occurring once. The ends were cut back, 2 bases at V and 3 bases at J, with 16 bases in the middle. This CDR3 spans 16 amino acids. Germline V CDR1 and CDR2: LNHDA, SQIVND (reference sequence). The chain has TRBV19 and TRBJ1-1; the D is unclear. The sample was PBMCs. This receptor was taken from a man between 25 and 39 years old in good health and CMV-seropositive. CDR3 sequence reads: CASSISSRDSDTEAFF. CDR3 nucleotide sequence: TGTGCCAGTAGTATATCTTCCCGGGATTCGGACACTGAAGCTTTCTTT. Supplemented by reference TRBV19 and TRBJ1-1, the full variable domain reads DGGITQSPKYLFRKEGQNVTLSCEQNLNHDAMYWYRQDPGQGLRLIYYSQIVNDFQKGDIAEGYSVSREKKESFPLTVTSAQKNPTAFYLCASSISSRDSDTEAFFGQGTRLTVV.